This T cell receptor (beta chain) comes out of a study of tumor and adjacent non-tumor tissue in lung cancer. Study summary: Histology: 12 adenocarcinoma, a couple of squamous cell carcinoma, 1 small cell lung cancer.

RNA was extracted from bulk tissue without any cell sorting. Chemotherapy-naive patients with new lung cancer underwent thoracic surgery in China, August–late 2014. Germline values: CDR1 ENHRY, CDR2 SYGVKD. CDR3 length: 13 residues. To note about this clonotype: A much bigger clone sits one base away, suggesting this may be a read error.

TCRbeta libraries were built with three rounds of nested PCR, modified from ARM-PCR. TCRdb independently ran MiXCR on the multiplex PCR reads; one entry per CDR3 protein. The repertoire holds 75,000 to 80,000 distinct CDR3 sequences, with roughly 80% as singletons. This TCR was sampled from a woman in her 50s with non-small cell lung cancer. The chain links TRBV10-3 to TRBJ2-7; D not certain. The material sequenced was lung tumor tissue. The CDR3 loop is CAISESVVDEHYF. DNA for the CDR3: TGTGCCATCAGTGAGTCGGTAGTGGACGAGCACTACTTC.